This is a list of T cell receptor beta chains from one sample in a study of T cell responses to AZD1222 COVID-19 vaccine. The repertoire was sequenced with immunoSEQ multiplex PCR; TCRdb's copy has only in-frame clones and lacks some. The sample holds some 140,000 clones, around 92% seen once. The source material was peripheral blood, sampled on day 0 of AZD1222 vaccination. The receptors were sampled from an adult in good health. The CDR3 runs from the conserved cysteine through the conserved F or W. The D gene is left open where the match is weak. Size is stated for part of the rows, as once, few or many counts, or as a class when the clone is expanded.

CDR3 protein | CDR3 DNA | J gene | D gene | V gene | clone size
CASSIMGGSTDTQYF | TGTGCCAGCAGTATAATGGGGGGGAGCACAGATACGCAGTATTTT | TRBJ2-3 | TRBD2 | TRBV7-9 | NA
CSASSGDPSNQPQHF | TGCAGTGCTAGTTCAGGGGACCCTAGCAATCAGCCCCAGCATTTT | TRBJ1-5 | NA | TRBV20-1 | NA
CASKGSQSGAVETQYF | TGTGCCAGCAAGGGAAGTCAGTCGGGGGCCGTAGAGACCCAGTACTTC | TRBJ2-5 | NA | TRBV2 | NA
CASSLAGVGETQYF | TGCGCCAGCAGCTTGGCCGGGGTCGGTGAGACCCAGTACTTC | TRBJ2-5 | NA | TRBV5-1 | NA
CASSLEGTGSYGYTF | TGCGCCAGCAGCTTGGAAGGGACAGGGAGTTATGGCTACACCTTC | TRBJ1-2 | TRBD1 | TRBV5-1 | NA
CASSHRGAAFNEKLFF | TGTGCCAGCAGCCATCGGGGGGCAGCGTTTAATGAAAAACTGTTTTTT | TRBJ1-4 | NA | TRBV4-2 | NA
CANPWNGDSSYEQYF | TGTGCTAACCCATGGAACGGTGATAGCTCCTACGAGCAGTACTTC | TRBJ2-7 | NA | TRBV12-5 | NA
CASSLEVANYGYTF | TGCGCCAGCAGCTTGGAGGTGGCTAACTATGGCTACACCTTC | TRBJ1-2 | NA | TRBV5-1 | NA
CASSLTSQGAGNQPQHF | TGTGCCAGCAGCTTAACCTCACAGGGGGCCGGCAATCAGCCCCAGCATTTT | TRBJ1-5 | TRBD1 | TRBV7-8 | NA
CASSTGQGAFF | TGTGCCAGCAGCACGGGACAGGGAGCTTTCTTC | TRBJ2-1 | TRBD1 | TRBV6-2/TRBV6-3 | NA
CASSPLRDGVQYF | TGTGCCAGCAGCCCACTGCGGGACGGCGTTCAGTACTTC | TRBJ2-4 | NA | TRBV7-9 | NA
CASSFSRDNEQFF | TGTGCCAGCAGCTTTTCCAGGGACAATGAGCAGTTCTTC | TRBJ2-1 | NA | TRBV7-3 | NA
CASSPDRSNEQFF | TGTGCCAGCAGTCCTGACAGAAGCAATGAGCAGTTCTTC | TRBJ2-1 | NA | TRBV12-3/TRBV12-4 | NA
CASSGQTIYGYTF | TGTGCCAGCTCAGGACAGACAATCTATGGCTACACCTTC | TRBJ1-2 | NA | TRBV18 | few
CASSKTGGEQYF | TGTGCCAGCAGTAAGACAGGGGGCGAGCAGTACTTC | TRBJ2-7 | TRBD1 | TRBV27 | NA
CASRDQREGQPQHF | TGTGCCAGCAGAGACCAGCGGGAGGGTCAGCCCCAGCATTTT | TRBJ1-5 | NA | TRBV7-9 | NA
CASSQSTSGWGPRDADTQYF | TGCGCCAGCAGTCAATCGACTTCGGGGTGGGGACCAAGGGATGCAGATACGCAGTATTTT | TRBJ2-3 | NA | TRBV23-1 | NA
CASAPEINYGYTF | TGTGCCAGCGCTCCGGAAATAAACTATGGCTACACCTTC | TRBJ1-2 | NA | TRBV28 | NA
CASSVGGQGTGELFF | TGTGCCAGCAGCGTAGGAGGTCAGGGGACCGGGGAGCTGTTTTTT | TRBJ2-2 | NA | TRBV9 | NA
CASSQDRTGGIHTQYF | TGCGCCAGCAGCCAAGACCGGACAGGGGGCATTCATACGCAGTATTTT | TRBJ2-3 | TRBD1 | TRBV4-3 | NA
CASSIRGPGSGYGYTF | TGTGCCAGTAGTATCCGAGGTCCAGGGTCGGGCTATGGCTACACCTTC | TRBJ1-2 | NA | TRBV19 | few
CASSPLYGGSSYNSPLHF | TGTGCCAGCAGCCCCCTCTACGGGGGGAGCTCCTATAATTCACCCCTCCACTTT | TRBJ1-6 | NA | TRBV9 | NA
CASSLGTGTGNTIYF | TGTGCCAGCAGCTTGGGTACAGGGACTGGAAACACCATATATTTT | TRBJ1-3 | NA | TRBV5-4 | NA
CASSLFHGRGYPEAFF | TGTGCCAGCAGCCTCTTCCACGGACGGGGATACCCTGAAGCTTTCTTT | TRBJ1-1 | NA | TRBV9 | medium-sized
CASSFSVAAFPPSSYEQYF | TGTGCCAGTAGCTTTTCTGTCGCAGCCTTTCCCCCTAGCTCCTACGAGCAGTACTTC | TRBJ2-7 | NA | TRBV19 | NA
CATSESGTGGQEKLFF | TGTGCCACCAGTGAATCCGGGACAGGGGGTCAGGAAAAACTGTTTTTT | TRBJ1-4 | TRBD1 | TRBV24-1 | NA
CASSLVGASTTDTQYF | TGTGCCAGCAGCTTAGTGGGGGCTAGTACCACAGATACGCAGTATTTT | TRBJ2-3 | NA | TRBV7-6 | NA
CASSWTGTYEQYF | TGTGCCAGCAGTTGGACAGGGACCTACGAGCAGTACTTC | TRBJ2-7 | TRBD1 | TRBV2 | NA
CASSGSGRDNSPLHF | TGCGCCAGCAGCGGATCCGGGAGGGATAATTCACCCCTCCACTTT | TRBJ1-6 | NA | TRBV5-1 | NA
CASSYGTGGGQPQHF | TGTGCCAGCAGTTACGGGACGGGAGGCGGTCAGCCCCAGCATTTT | TRBJ1-5 | NA | TRBV27 | NA
CASSQDTGGASGNTIYF | TGTGCCAGCAGCCAAGATACAGGGGGCGCGTCTGGAAACACCATATATTTT | TRBJ1-3 | TRBD1 | TRBV3-1/TRBV3-2 | once
CASSWDRGTGELFF | TGTGCCAGCAGTTGGGACAGGGGCACCGGGGAGCTGTTTTTT | TRBJ2-2 | TRBD1 | TRBV6-5 | once
CASSLATGGNYGYTF | TGCGCCAGCAGCTTGGCCACAGGGGGAAATTATGGCTACACCTTC | TRBJ1-2 | TRBD1 | TRBV5-1 | NA
CASSLVTGSYEQYF | TGTGCCAGCAGCTTGGTGACAGGCTCCTACGAGCAGTACTTC | TRBJ2-7 | NA | TRBV5-6 | NA
CASSRRQGRDTEAFF | TGCGCCAGCAGCAGACGACAGGGGAGAGATACTGAAGCTTTCTTT | TRBJ1-1 | TRBD1 | TRBV5-1 | NA
CAISERSDLYEQYF | TGTGCCATCAGTGAAAGGTCAGATCTCTACGAGCAGTACTTC | TRBJ2-7 | NA | TRBV10-3 | NA
CASSVAQGAEKLFF | TGTGCCAGCAGCGTAGCACAGGGGGCGGAAAAACTGTTTTTT | TRBJ1-4 | TRBD1 | TRBV9 | NA
CASSQRASGSYNEQFF | TGCGCCAGCAGCCAAAGGGCTAGCGGGTCCTACAATGAGCAGTTCTTC | TRBJ2-1 | TRBD2 | TRBV4-1 | NA
CASSWGVAYEQYF | TGTGCCAGCAGCTGGGGGGTTGCCTACGAGCAGTACTTC | TRBJ2-7 | NA | TRBV13 | NA
CASSQGQGEYGYTF | TGTGCCAGCAGCCAAGGCCAGGGTGAATATGGCTACACCTTC | TRBJ1-2 | NA | TRBV4-2 | NA
CASSPDPLGLKLFF | TGTGCCAGCAGCCCGGACCCTCTTGGGTTAAAACTGTTTTTT | TRBJ1-4 | NA | TRBV27 | NA
CATSDLLDDTDTQYF | TGTGCCACCAGTGATTTGCTGGACGACACAGATACGCAGTATTTT | TRBJ2-3 | NA | TRBV24-1 | NA
CASRHGTDFNEKLFF | TGCGCCAGCAGACACGGGACAGACTTTAATGAAAAACTGTTTTTT | TRBJ1-4 | TRBD1 | TRBV5-1 | NA
CASSLRSKGGVYGYTF | TGTGCCAGCAGCTTGCGGAGTAAGGGAGGTGTCTATGGCTACACCTTC | TRBJ1-2 | NA | TRBV5-4 | NA
CASSSLGQSSYEQYF | TGTGCCAGCAGTTCCTTAGGACAGAGCTCCTACGAGCAGTACTTC | TRBJ2-7 | NA | TRBV6-5 | NA
CASSPLSSPGNTIYF | TGTGCCAGCAGCCCCCTTTCCTCGCCTGGCAACACCATATATTTT | TRBJ1-3 | NA | TRBV3-1/TRBV3-2 | NA
CASSYAGERGYTF | TGTGCCAGCAGTTACGCGGGGGAGCGTGGCTACACCTTC | TRBJ1-2 | NA | TRBV6-6 | NA
CASSFSGNYGYTF | TGTGCCAGCAGTTTTTCCGGGAACTATGGCTACACCTTC | TRBJ1-2 | NA | TRBV12-3/TRBV12-4 | NA
CASSQVLRGRNYGYTF | TGTGCCAGCAGCCAAGTACTCCGGGGGCGAAACTATGGCTACACCTTC | TRBJ1-2 | NA | TRBV3-1/TRBV3-2 | NA
CASSQSKQGLGWNEQFF | TGCGCCAGCAGTCAATCGAAACAGGGGCTTGGGTGGAATGAGCAGTTCTTC | TRBJ2-1 | TRBD1 | TRBV23-1 | NA
CASSVVAGGRSYNEQFF | TGCGCCAGCAGCGTCGTAGCGGGGGGGCGATCCTACAATGAGCAGTTCTTC | TRBJ2-1 | TRBD2 | TRBV4-1 | NA
CASSLLVGRGEQYF | TGCGCCAGCAGCCTCCTCGTGGGGCGGGGAGAGCAGTACTTC | TRBJ2-7 | NA | TRBV5-1 | NA
CASSFYGGSPSTDTQYF | TGTGCCAGCAGCTTTTACGGGGGGTCTCCTTCCACAGATACGCAGTATTTT | TRBJ2-3 | TRBD2 | TRBV5-5 | once
CASSLWGTRANNEQFF | TGTGCCAGCAGCTTATGGGGAACTCGTGCCAACAATGAGCAGTTCTTC | TRBJ2-1 | NA | TRBV7-2 | NA